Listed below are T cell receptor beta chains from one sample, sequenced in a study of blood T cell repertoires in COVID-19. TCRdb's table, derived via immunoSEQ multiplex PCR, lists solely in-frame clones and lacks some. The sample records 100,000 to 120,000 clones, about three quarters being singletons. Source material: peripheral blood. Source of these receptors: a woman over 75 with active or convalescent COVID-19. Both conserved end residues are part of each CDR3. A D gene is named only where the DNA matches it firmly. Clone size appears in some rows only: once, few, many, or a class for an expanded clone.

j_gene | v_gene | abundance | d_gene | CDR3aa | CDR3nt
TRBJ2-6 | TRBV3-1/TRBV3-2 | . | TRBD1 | CASSLGTGGNVLTF | TGTGCCAGCAGCCTCGGGACAGGAGGCAACGTCCTGACTTTC
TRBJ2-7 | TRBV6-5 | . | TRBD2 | CASSYQLAGVTEQYF | TGTGCCAGCAGTTACCAGCTGGCGGGAGTCACCGAGCAGTACTTC
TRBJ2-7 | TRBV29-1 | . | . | CSVAPGGPTDYEQYF | TGCAGCGTTGCCCCCGGGGGACCCACGGACTACGAGCAGTACTTC
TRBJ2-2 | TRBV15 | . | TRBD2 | CATSRTSGTSGRGNTGELFF | TGTGCCACCAGCAGAACCTCCGGGACTAGCGGGAGAGGTAACACCGGGGAGCTGTTTTTT
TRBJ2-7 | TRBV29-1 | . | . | CSVGVGRGVSYEQYF | TGCAGCGTTGGGGTGGGCAGGGGAGTCTCCTACGAGCAGTACTTC
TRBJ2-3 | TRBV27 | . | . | CASSQMDGEDTQYF | TGTGCCAGCAGTCAAATGGACGGGGAGGATACGCAGTATTTT
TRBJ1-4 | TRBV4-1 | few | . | CASSQGARQGAFRSVRKKLFF | TGCGCCAGCAGCCAAGGTGCCAGGCAGGGCGCGTTCCGAAGCGTAAGAAAGAAACTGTTTTTT
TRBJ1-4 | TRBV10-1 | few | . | CARGEGFEKLFF | TGCGCCAGGGGGGAGGGGTTCGAAAAACTGTTTTTT
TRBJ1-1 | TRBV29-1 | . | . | CSVGQRNTEAFF | TGCAGCGTGGGACAAAGGAACACTGAAGCTTTCTTT
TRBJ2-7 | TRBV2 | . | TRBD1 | CASSDQGQGYEQYF | TGTGCCAGCAGTGACCAGGGACAGGGGTACGAGCAGTACTTC
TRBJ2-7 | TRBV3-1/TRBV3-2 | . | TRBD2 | CASSHPTSGRREQYF | TGTGCCAGCAGCCATCCGACTAGCGGGAGGCGCGAGCAGTACTTC
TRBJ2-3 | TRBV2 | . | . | CASTRSYTQYF | TGTGCCAGCACTCGTAGTTATACGCAGTATTTT
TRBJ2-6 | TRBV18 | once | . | CASSPDGRGISGANVLTF | TGTGCCAGCTCACCGGACGGTCGAGGGATCTCTGGGGCCAACGTCCTGACTTTC
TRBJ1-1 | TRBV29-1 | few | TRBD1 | CSAGQVGWAEAFF | TGCAGCGCAGGACAGGTAGGGTGGGCTGAAGCTTTCTTT
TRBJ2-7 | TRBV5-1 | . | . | CASSPQGSQTYEQYF | TGCGCCAGCAGCCCACAGGGCTCGCAGACCTACGAGCAGTACTTC
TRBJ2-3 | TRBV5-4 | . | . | CASNLWGGTDTQYF | TGTGCCAGCAACCTTTGGGGGGGCACAGATACGCAGTATTTT
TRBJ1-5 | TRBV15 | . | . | CATSRGGQGNQPQHF | TGTGCCACCAGCAGAGGGGGGCAGGGGAATCAGCCCCAGCATTTT
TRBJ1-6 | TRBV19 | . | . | CASSQAPYNSPLHF | TGTGCCAGTAGTCAGGCGCCTTATAATTCACCCCTCCACTTT
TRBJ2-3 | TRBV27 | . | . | CASRILVGGLTDTQYF | TGTGCCAGCAGGATCTTAGTGGGAGGCCTCACAGATACGCAGTATTTT
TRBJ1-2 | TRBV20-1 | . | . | CSASETGYSYGYTF | TGCAGTGCTAGTGAGACAGGCTACAGCTATGGCTACACCTTC
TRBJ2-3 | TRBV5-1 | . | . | CASSLEQRSTDTQYF | TGCGCCAGCAGCTTGGAACAGAGAAGCACAGATACGCAGTATTTT
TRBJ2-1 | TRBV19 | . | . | CASSILDRGLHNEQFF | TGTGCCAGTAGTATTCTGGACAGAGGACTCCACAATGAGCAGTTCTTC
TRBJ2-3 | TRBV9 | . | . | CASSVGSNTQYF | TGTGCCAGCAGCGTAGGTTCAAATACGCAGTATTTT
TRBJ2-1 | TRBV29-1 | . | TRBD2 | CSVDGGRGYNEQFF | TGCAGCGTTGATGGCGGGAGAGGTTACAATGAGCAGTTCTTC
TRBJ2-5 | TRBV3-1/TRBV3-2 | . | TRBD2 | CASSQGALAGGSQETQYF | TGTGCCAGCAGCCAAGGGGCGCTAGCGGGAGGGTCTCAAGAGACCCAGTACTTC
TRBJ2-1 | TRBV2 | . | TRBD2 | CASRRTSGMMDEQFF | TGTGCCAGCAGGAGGACTAGCGGGATGATGGATGAGCAGTTCTTC
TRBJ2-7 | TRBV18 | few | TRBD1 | CASSSRQGPYEQYF | TGTGCCAGCTCATCCCGACAGGGGCCCTACGAGCAGTACTTC
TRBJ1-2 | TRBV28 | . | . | CAPKGKEFLGYTF | TGTGCCCCGAAAGGAAAGGAGTTCCTAGGCTACACCTTC
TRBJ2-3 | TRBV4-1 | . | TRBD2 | CASSQSPLAGGVSDTQYF | TGCGCCAGCAGCCAATCCCCCCTAGCGGGGGGAGTCTCAGATACGCAGTATTTT
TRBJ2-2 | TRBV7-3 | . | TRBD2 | CASSLSGSNTGELFF | TGTGCCAGCAGCCTTAGCGGGAGTAACACCGGGGAGCTGTTTTTT
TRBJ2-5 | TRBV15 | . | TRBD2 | CATSRGLAETQYF | TGTGCCACCAGCAGAGGACTAGCTGAGACCCAGTACTTC
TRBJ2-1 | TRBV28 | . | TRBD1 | CASSFRSGQGNEQFF | TGTGCCAGCAGTTTCCGCTCGGGACAGGGGAATGAGCAGTTCTTC
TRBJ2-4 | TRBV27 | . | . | CASSLQGNYIQYF | TGTGCCAGCAGTTTGCAGGGGAACTACATTCAGTACTTC